Listed here are 3 T cell receptor beta chains from one sample, sequenced in a study of T-cell reconstitution after alpha-beta-depleted transplantation in children. Preparation of the TCRbeta library was carried out with unique molecular identifiers. From the PCR reads, TCRdb called clonotypes with MiXCR, one entry per CDR3 protein. The sample shows approximately 350,000 distinct CDR3 sequences, roughly 13% of them seen only once. This specimen was PBMCs, taken from the stem cell graft. The receptors here all came from a human donor who donated a stem cell graft to a child with Fanconi anemia.

The chain couples TRBV5-5 to TRBJ1-2; D ambiguous. V lost 0 bases and J lost 5, with 11 bases in between. The CDR3 is 14 amino acids. Germline CDR1 reads SGHKS; CDR2 reads YYEKEE (reference sequence). The CDR3 region has the DNA TGTGCCAGCAGCTTGGCGGAGGCGGAGTATGGCTACACCTTC. Protein product: CASSLAEAEYGYTF. Supplemented by reference TRBV5-5 and TRBJ1-2, the full variable domain reads DAGVTQSPTHLIKTRGQQVTLRCSPISGHKSVSWYQQVLGQGPQFIFQYYEKEERGRGNFPDRFSARQFPNYSSELNVNALLLGDSALYLCASSLAEAEYGYTFGSGTRLTVV.

This sequence joins TRBV20-1 and TRBJ2-4; D remains ambiguous. The CDR3 runs 12 residues. V was trimmed by 0 bases and J by 7 bases, leaving 7 bases between them. Germline-derived CDR1 and CDR2 are DFQATT and SNEGSKA (reference sequence). CDR3 DNA sequence: TGCAGTGCTAGAGATGTGGGGAACATTCAGTACTTC. The encoded protein is CSARDVGNIQYF.

This clonotype has a handful of counts. The rearrangement links TRBV18 to TRBJ2-2; D is undetermined. V was shortened by 3 bases and J by 6 bases, with 11 bases between the two germline ends. From germline, CDR1 is KGHSH and CDR2 LQKENI. The CDR3 runs 14 residues. The CDR3 nucleotides are TGTGCCAGCTCACCCCCTGGGCGGCCCGGGGAGCTGTTTTTT. Protein sequence: CASSPPGRPGELFF.